Below, one TCR beta chain is given with its context. Its specificity is not known. Assay used: immunoSEQ multiplex PCR; TCRdb lists only in-frame clones, some missing. This table holds over 200,000 clones, around 88% found once. The approximately 120-subject validation cohort, separate from the 666-subject first cohort, included the donors. The source of the sample is a study of cytomegalovirus exposure and HLA in healthy donors. Notes on the study in general: Cytomegalovirus association was assigned to more than 150 TCR beta chains. Specific recognition of CMV antigens was confirmed in vitro for a few chains (all CMV-associated).

In germline, CDR1 is LNHNV, CDR2 YYDKDF (reference sequence). V was shortened by 6 bases and J by 0 bases, with 11 bases between the two germline ends. The CDR3 has 15 amino acids. This TCR derives from a woman younger than 30 in good health and CMV-seronegative. The chain combines TRBV15 with TRBJ1-4; no definite D call. The sample consisted of PBMCs. The CDR3 bases are TGTGCCACCAGGAAATTCCCAGCAACTAATGAAAAACTGTTTTTT. The encoded protein is CATRKFPATNEKLFF.